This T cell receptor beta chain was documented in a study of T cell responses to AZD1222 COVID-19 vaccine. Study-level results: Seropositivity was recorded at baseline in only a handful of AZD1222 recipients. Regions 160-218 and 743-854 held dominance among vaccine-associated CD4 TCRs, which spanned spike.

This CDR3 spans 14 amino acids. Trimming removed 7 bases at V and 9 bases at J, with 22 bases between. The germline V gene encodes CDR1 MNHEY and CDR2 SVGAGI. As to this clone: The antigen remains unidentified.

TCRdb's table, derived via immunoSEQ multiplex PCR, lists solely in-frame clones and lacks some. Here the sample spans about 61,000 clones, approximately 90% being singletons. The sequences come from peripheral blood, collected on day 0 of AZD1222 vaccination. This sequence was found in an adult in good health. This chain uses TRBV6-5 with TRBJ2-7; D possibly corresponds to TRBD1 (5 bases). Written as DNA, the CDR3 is TGTGCCAGCACCGAGGACAAGGTGACCCCCGGGCAGTACTTC. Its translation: CASTEDKVTPGQYF.